This is a list of T cell receptor beta chains from one sample in a study of OX40 agonist ivuxolimab in advanced cancers. Profiled with immunoSEQ multiplex PCR; TCRdb holds only in-frame clones, not every one. The sample holds some 86,000 clones, approximately 94% seen once. The sample here was CD4+ or CD8+ T cells sorted from blood, taken in a trial of the OX40 agonist ivuxolimab. These receptors originate from an adult with an advanced solid tumor such as melanoma, head and neck, liver or kidney cancer. The CDR3 runs from the conserved cysteine through the conserved F or W. D genes are given only for firm matches. Clone sizes are given selectively: once, few, many, or a class where the clone is expanded.

J gene: TRBJ2-1
clone size: -
V gene: TRBV27
D gene: -
CDR3 protein: CASSSPMVRSYNEQFF
CDR3 DNA: TGTGCCAGCAGTTCCCCAATGGTGCGGTCCTACAATGAGCAGTTCTTC

J gene: TRBJ1-4
clone size: medium-sized
V gene: TRBV6-1
D gene: -
CDR3 protein: CASSEAAQGKLFF
CDR3 DNA: TGTGCCAGCAGTGAAGCCGCTCAAGGGAAACTGTTTTTT

J gene: TRBJ2-1
clone size: -
V gene: TRBV4-1
D gene: -
CDR3 protein: CASSQEGRDSYNEQFF
CDR3 DNA: TGCGCCAGCAGCCAAGAGGGAAGGGACTCCTACAATGAGCAGTTCTTC

J gene: TRBJ2-1
clone size: -
V gene: TRBV7-9
D gene: -
CDR3 protein: CASTQTPRPNEQFF
CDR3 DNA: TGTGCCAGCACTCAGACCCCGCGGCCCAATGAGCAGTTCTTC

J gene: TRBJ1-3
clone size: -
V gene: TRBV27
D gene: -
CDR3 protein: CASSWRGSAGNTIYF
CDR3 DNA: TGTGCCAGCAGTTGGAGGGGATCGGCTGGAAACACCATATATTTT

J gene: TRBJ2-7
clone size: -
V gene: TRBV7-9
D gene: TRBD2
CDR3 protein: CASSFPGTSGRTYEQYF
CDR3 DNA: TGTGCCAGCAGCTTCCCAGGGACTAGCGGGAGAACCTACGAGCAGTACTTC

J gene: TRBJ2-1
clone size: few
V gene: TRBV9
D gene: TRBD2
CDR3 protein: CASSGLGLAHEQFF
CDR3 DNA: TGTGCCAGCAGCGGCCTTGGACTAGCCCATGAGCAGTTCTTC

J gene: TRBJ2-7
clone size: -
V gene: TRBV6-1
D gene: TRBD1
CDR3 protein: CASSEGQGVYEQYF
CDR3 DNA: TGTGCCAGCAGTGAAGGTCAGGGGGTCTACGAGCAGTACTTC

J gene: TRBJ1-3
clone size: -
V gene: TRBV28
D gene: -
CDR3 protein: CASSRRGNSGNTIYF
CDR3 DNA: TGTGCCAGCAGTCGCCGGGGGAACTCGGGAAACACCATATATTTT

J gene: TRBJ2-2
clone size: -
V gene: TRBV7-9
D gene: -
CDR3 protein: CASSPRGTGELFF
CDR3 DNA: TGTGCCAGCAGCCCACGAGGGACCGGGGAGCTGTTTTTT

J gene: TRBJ1-2
clone size: -
V gene: TRBV9
D gene: -
CDR3 protein: CASSVDGGDYGYTF
CDR3 DNA: TGTGCCAGCAGCGTAGACGGGGGAGACTATGGCTACACCTTC

J gene: TRBJ2-3
clone size: -
V gene: TRBV28
D gene: -
CDR3 protein: CASSLGDNTDTQYF
CDR3 DNA: TGTGCCAGCAGTTTGGGGGACAACACAGATACGCAGTATTTT

J gene: TRBJ1-5
clone size: once
V gene: TRBV25-1
D gene: -
CDR3 protein: CASSEFGTGNQPQHF
CDR3 DNA: TGTGCCAGCAGTGAATTCGGTACAGGAAATCAGCCCCAGCATTTT

J gene: TRBJ2-7
clone size: -
V gene: TRBV7-8
D gene: -
CDR3 protein: CASSLVGGRYYEQYF
CDR3 DNA: TGTGCCAGCAGCTTAGTTGGGGGGCGCTACTACGAGCAGTACTTC

J gene: TRBJ2-3
clone size: -
V gene: TRBV10-1
D gene: -
CDR3 protein: CASSDGLEIDTQYF
CDR3 DNA: TGCGCCAGCAGTGACGGGTTAGAGATAGATACGCAGTATTTT

J gene: TRBJ1-3
clone size: -
V gene: TRBV9
D gene: -
CDR3 protein: CASSVGGGSGNTIYF
CDR3 DNA: TGTGCCAGCAGCGTAGGGGGAGGGAGTGGAAACACCATATATTTT

J gene: TRBJ1-2
clone size: -
V gene: TRBV25-1
D gene: TRBD1
CDR3 protein: CASSDGAGGGYTF
CDR3 DNA: TGTGCCAGCAGTGATGGGGCAGGGGGAGGCTACACCTTC

J gene: TRBJ1-5
clone size: -
V gene: TRBV7-9
D gene: -
CDR3 protein: CASSEEHQPQHF
CDR3 DNA: TGTGCCAGCAGCGAGGAACATCAGCCCCAGCATTTT

J gene: TRBJ2-7
clone size: -
V gene: TRBV6-5
D gene: -
CDR3 protein: CASSQTGPYEQYF
CDR3 DNA: TGTGCCAGCAGCCAGACTGGGCCCTACGAGCAGTACTTC

J gene: TRBJ2-7
clone size: -
V gene: TRBV5-4
D gene: -
CDR3 protein: CASSLGPGSEQYF
CDR3 DNA: TGTGCCAGCAGCTTGGGCCCGGGCTCCGAGCAGTACTTC

J gene: TRBJ2-1
clone size: -
V gene: TRBV9
D gene: TRBD2
CDR3 protein: CASTVDAGGKDEQFF
CDR3 DNA: TGTGCCAGCACCGTAGATGCGGGGGGTAAGGATGAGCAGTTCTTC

J gene: TRBJ1-5
clone size: -
V gene: TRBV2
D gene: TRBD1
CDR3 protein: CASRETGGGNQPQHF
CDR3 DNA: TGTGCCAGCAGGGAGACAGGGGGCGGGAATCAGCCCCAGCATTTT

J gene: TRBJ2-7
clone size: -
V gene: TRBV27
D gene: TRBD2
CDR3 protein: CASSLGTAGGRYLEQYF
CDR3 DNA: TGTGCCAGCAGCCTAGGTACAGCGGGGGGCCGCTACCTCGAGCAGTACTTC

J gene: TRBJ2-5
clone size: -
V gene: TRBV27
D gene: -
CDR3 protein: CASGFGETQYF
CDR3 DNA: TGTGCCAGCGGGTTCGGGGAGACCCAGTACTTC

J gene: TRBJ2-7
clone size: -
V gene: TRBV19
D gene: TRBD2
CDR3 protein: CASSRALAGYEQYF
CDR3 DNA: TGTGCCAGTAGCCGTGCGCTAGCGGGTTACGAGCAGTACTTC

J gene: TRBJ1-5
clone size: -
V gene: TRBV19
D gene: -
CDR3 protein: CASSLSITPSNQPQHF
CDR3 DNA: TGTGCCAGTAGTCTTTCAATTACACCCAGCAATCAGCCCCAGCATTTT

J gene: TRBJ1-3
clone size: -
V gene: TRBV6-5
D gene: -
CDR3 protein: CASSAGHTSGNTIYF
CDR3 DNA: TGTGCCAGCAGTGCGGGACACACCTCTGGAAACACCATATATTTT

J gene: TRBJ2-1
clone size: -
V gene: TRBV7-2
D gene: -
CDR3 protein: CASSLEVENEQFF
CDR3 DNA: TGTGCCAGCAGCTTAGAGGTCGAGAATGAGCAGTTCTTC

J gene: TRBJ2-3
clone size: -
V gene: TRBV18
D gene: TRBD1
CDR3 protein: CASTPTPGQGKYF
CDR3 DNA: TGTGCCAGCACCCCCACACCGGGACAGGGGAAGTATTTT

J gene: TRBJ1-2
clone size: once
V gene: TRBV29-1
D gene: -
CDR3 protein: CSVDDWAPDGYTF
CDR3 DNA: TGCAGCGTTGACGACTGGGCGCCGGACGGCTACACCTTC

J gene: TRBJ2-1
clone size: -
V gene: TRBV27
D gene: -
CDR3 protein: CASSLSSGQVYNEQFF
CDR3 DNA: TGTGCCAGCAGTTTATCCTCCGGCCAGGTATACAATGAGCAGTTCTTC

J gene: TRBJ2-7
clone size: -
V gene: TRBV5-4
D gene: -
CDR3 protein: CASSRVPGTYEQYF
CDR3 DNA: TGTGCCAGCAGTCGGGTACCGGGCACTTACGAGCAGTACTTC

J gene: TRBJ2-7
clone size: -
V gene: TRBV4-1
D gene: -
CDR3 protein: CASSQGGSYEQYF
CDR3 DNA: TGCGCCAGCAGCCAAGGAGGGAGCTACGAGCAGTACTTC

J gene: TRBJ2-4
clone size: -
V gene: TRBV27
D gene: TRBD2
CDR3 protein: CASRGLREGNIQYF
CDR3 DNA: TGTGCCAGCAGAGGGCTGCGGGAGGGAAACATTCAGTACTTC

J gene: TRBJ2-1
clone size: -
V gene: TRBV4-2
D gene: -
CDR3 protein: CASSQTAVLNEQFF
CDR3 DNA: TGTGCCAGCAGCCAAACGGCTGTACTCAATGAGCAGTTCTTC

J gene: TRBJ2-3
clone size: -
V gene: TRBV27
D gene: TRBD2
CDR3 protein: CASSLGLAGGVLTDTQYF
CDR3 DNA: TGTGCCAGCAGTTTAGGACTAGCGGGAGGGGTGTTGACAGATACGCAGTATTTT

J gene: TRBJ2-7
clone size: -
V gene: TRBV6-1
D gene: TRBD1
CDR3 protein: CASSEAEGQGLYEQYF
CDR3 DNA: TGTGCCAGCAGTGAAGCGGAGGGACAGGGGCTCTACGAGCAGTACTTC

J gene: TRBJ1-5
clone size: -
V gene: TRBV7-9
D gene: -
CDR3 protein: CASSLSGTGNQPQHF
CDR3 DNA: TGTGCCAGCAGCTTATCAGGGACGGGCAATCAGCCCCAGCATTTT

J gene: TRBJ2-7
clone size: -
V gene: TRBV7-8
D gene: -
CDR3 protein: CASSFSESFSSYEQYF
CDR3 DNA: TGTGCCAGCAGCTTCTCCGAGAGCTTTAGCTCCTACGAGCAGTACTTC

J gene: TRBJ2-1
clone size: -
V gene: TRBV5-6
D gene: -
CDR3 protein: CASSFYPRIYNEQFF
CDR3 DNA: TGTGCCAGCAGCTTTTATCCCCGGATCTACAATGAGCAGTTCTTC

J gene: TRBJ2-1
clone size: -
V gene: TRBV12-5
D gene: TRBD1
CDR3 protein: CASGLTVDRVFDEQFF
CDR3 DNA: TGTGCTAGTGGTTTGACCGTGGACAGGGTTTTCGATGAGCAGTTCTTC

J gene: TRBJ2-1
clone size: -
V gene: TRBV7-3
D gene: TRBD2
CDR3 protein: CASSSGLAGDEQFF
CDR3 DNA: TGTGCCAGCAGCTCGGGACTAGCGGGGGATGAGCAGTTCTTC

J gene: TRBJ2-3
clone size: -
V gene: TRBV10-3
D gene: TRBD1
CDR3 protein: CAISEQSTGNTDTQYF
CDR3 DNA: TGTGCCATCAGTGAGCAATCGACAGGGAACACAGATACGCAGTATTTT

J gene: TRBJ1-5
clone size: -
V gene: TRBV11-2
D gene: -
CDR3 protein: CASSLDPGQPQHF
CDR3 DNA: TGTGCCAGCAGCTTAGACCCAGGTCAGCCCCAGCATTTT

J gene: TRBJ1-2
clone size: -
V gene: TRBV4-1
D gene: TRBD1
CDR3 protein: CASSQDVGTAGYTF
CDR3 DNA: TGCGCCAGCAGCCAAGATGTCGGGACAGCAGGCTACACCTTC